A single sample gave rise to the 27 T cell receptor beta chains below, sequenced in a study of T cell responses to AZD1222 COVID-19 vaccine. The method was immunoSEQ multiplex PCR; TCRdb's version includes in-frame clones alone and lacks a portion of them. The sample shows 35,000 to 55,000 clones, roughly 75% of them seen only once. The input for sequencing was peripheral blood, taken 28 days after the second dose of the MenACWY control vaccine. The source of these receptors is an adult who received the MenACWY meningococcal vaccine as a control.

CDR3 residues: CASSELNEKLFF. In DNA, the CDR3 is TGTGCCAGCAGTGAATTAAATGAAAAACTGTTTTTT. The chain recombines TRBV6-1 with TRBJ1-4; D is undetermined. V lost 2 bases and J 5 bases, leaving 3 bases between the germline ends. The germline V gene encodes CDR1 MNHNS and CDR2 SASEGT. This CDR3 region has 12 residues.

The V call is TRBV28, the J call TRBJ2-5, with 7 positions matching TRBD1. CDR3 length: 14 residues. In germline, CDR1 is MDHEN, CDR2 SYDVKM. V dropped 10 bases and J dropped 5; count of bases not matched to a gene: 13. The CDR3: CATTTGALRETQYF. For the CDR3, the DNA is TGTGCCACGACTACAGGGGCCCTCCGGGAGACCCAGTACTTC. Supplemented by reference TRBV28 and TRBJ2-5, the full variable domain reads DVKVTQSSRYLVKRTGEKVFLECVQDMDHENMFWYRQDPGLGLRLIYFSYDVKMKEKGDIPEGYSVSREKKERFSLILESASTNQTSMYLCATTTGALRETQYFGPGTRLLVL.

The chain recombines TRBV19 with TRBJ2-1; no definite D call. The CDR3 runs to 15 residues. Looked up from germline, CDR1 is LNHDA and CDR2 is SQIVND (reference sequence). Trimming stripped 3 bases from V and 7 bases from J, with 16 bases between. CDR3 region: CASSIALSLGNEQFF. DNA for the CDR3: TGTGCCAGTAGTATTGCCCTTTCTTTGGGGAATGAGCAGTTCTTC.

The chain joins TRBV27 to TRBJ1-2, with D possibly being TRBD1 (5 bases). Germline-derived CDR1 and CDR2 are MNHEY and SMNVEV (reference sequence). This CDR3 is built from 12 residues. V shed 10 bases and J shed 8 bases, with 17 bases lying between them. CDR3 sequence reads: CATSDTYLGYTF. DNA for the CDR3: TGTGCCACCTCGGACACCTACCTCGGCTACACCTTC.

V is TRBV5-1 and J is TRBJ2-5, with D unresolved. V lost 0 bases, J lost 5 bases, and 8 bases lay in between. Germline V gene sequence: CDR1 SGHRS, CDR2 YFSETQ. There are 13 residues in the CDR3. CDR3 DNA sequence: TGCGCCAGCAGCTTGGATAAGAGGGAGACCCAGTACTTC. This translates into CASSLDKRETQYF.

The chain carries TRBV6-1 and TRBJ2-1, with D perhaps assigned TRBD1 or TRBD2 (5 bases each). Germline V gene lookup returns CDR1 MNHNS and CDR2 SASEGT. Trimming took off 2 bases at V and 2 bases at J, with 16 bases between the two ends. This CDR3 has 17 residues. The CDR3 sequence is CASSELPGTLTYNEQFF. For the CDR3, the DNA is TGTGCCAGCAGTGAATTACCCGGGACCCTGACCTACAATGAGCAGTTCTTC.

The chain combines TRBV30 with TRBJ1-1; TRBD1 matches 7 bases. CDR3 length equals 13 residues. V lost 5 bases to trimming and J lost 6 bases; unmatched junction nucleotides: 9. Germline CDR1 and CDR2: GTSNPN and SVGIG (reference sequence). The CDR3 sequence is CAWEGASRSEAFF. The CDR3 DNA reads as TGTGCCTGGGAGGGGGCGTCTAGATCTGAAGCTTTCTTT.

The gene calls are TRBV13 and TRBJ2-1; 11 bases agree with TRBD2. V dropped 5 bases and J dropped 10; count of bases not matched to a gene: 13. Germline V gene lookup returns CDR1 PRHDT and CDR2 FYEKMQ (reference sequence). There are 16 residues in the CDR3. DNA of the CDR3: TGTGCCAGCAGCCCAAGAGGGACTAGCGGTGGGGAGGAGCAGTTCTTC. Translated: CASSPRGTSGGEEQFF.

This chain connects TRBV7-9 to TRBJ1-1, with 7 bases that match TRBD1. V gave up 2 bases and J gave up 7 bases; unmatched junction bases: 10. The CDR3 runs to 15 residues. Germline V gene data show CDR1 as SEHNR and CDR2 as FQNEAQ (reference sequence). The CDR3 region has the DNA TGTGCCAGCAGCTTAATGCAGGGGGGATTAGTTGAAGCTTTCTTT. It translates to CASSLMQGGLVEAFF.

The chain joins TRBV6-1 to TRBJ1-1; D unresolved. The CDR3 has 14 residues. V was shortened by 2 bases and J by 1 base, with 8 bases between the two germline ends. The germline CDR1 and CDR2 sequences are MNHNS and SASEGT. The CDR3 region is CASSEQTGNTEAFF. The CDR3 bases are TGTGCCAGCAGTGAACAAACTGGGAACACTGAAGCTTTCTTT.

This clone has just one count. V usage is TRBV6-5 and J usage is TRBJ1-1, with D possibly being TRBD1 (6 bases). Trimming shortened V by 6 bases and J by 5 bases, and 16 bases separated the two germline ends. The CDR3 runs 14 residues. Germline loops: CDR1 MNHEY, CDR2 SVGAGI. CDR3 protein: CASRPRGLGTEAFF. CDR3 DNA sequence: TGTGCCAGCAGGCCCCGGGGGCTAGGTACTGAAGCTTTCTTT.

The genes are TRBV4-1 and TRBJ1-1; TRBD1 aligns across 9 bases. The germline CDR1 and CDR2 sequences are MGHRA and YSYEKL. The V segment lost 0 bases and the J segment 8 bases; nucleotides outside the gene matches: 4. This CDR3 is 14 amino acids long. This CDR3 reads CASSQDEGQGEAFF. In nucleotides, the CDR3 is TGCGCCAGCAGCCAAGATGAGGGACAGGGCGAAGCTTTCTTT.

The chain uses TRBV29-1 and TRBJ2-2; D is unclear. The CDR3 covers 12 residues. Looked up from germline, CDR1 is SQVTM and CDR2 is ANQGSEA. Trimming left V 5 bases short and J 1 base short, with 5 bases between. The CDR3 reads CSVSENTGELFF. The DNA of the CDR3 is TGCAGCGTTTCGGAGAACACCGGGGAGCTGTTTTTT.

This sequence joins TRBV19 and TRBJ2-7, with 10 positions matching TRBD1. J lost 4 bases, V lost 6 bases, and 9 bases had no gene match. Germline CDR1 and CDR2: LNHDA and SQIVND (reference sequence). The CDR3 consists of 15 residues. CDR3 sequence (DNA): TGTGCCAGTAGGGTCCAGGACAGGGGGTTATACGAGCAGTACTTC. Translating gives CASRVQDRGLYEQYF.

This chain joins TRBV6-1 and TRBJ2-5; 12 bases are shared with TRBD2. The CDR3 is made up of 15 amino acids. The trim removed 2 bases at V and 2 bases at J, leaving 0 bases unmatched. CDR1 MNHNS and CDR2 SASEGT come from the germline V gene. The CDR3 DNA reads as TGTGCCAGCAGTGAACTAGCGGGGGGGCAAGAGACCCAGTACTTC. It codes for CASSELAGGQETQYF.

This clone was found once. The J gene is TRBJ2-3, the V gene TRBV7-9; perhaps TRBD1 as D (6 bases). Germline V CDR1 and CDR2: SEHNR, FQNEAQ (reference sequence). This CDR3 comprises 15 residues. The V and J ends lost 5 bases and 10 bases respectively, with 22 bases between them. CDR3 region: CASSPHRVQRDAQYF. The CDR3, as DNA: TGTGCCAGCAGCCCTCACAGGGTACAGAGGGATGCGCAGTATTTT.

The chain recombines TRBV30 with TRBJ1-5, with D tentatively TRBD1 (5 bases). Between the trimmed V and J ends, which lost 0 bases and 2 bases, there was a span of 14 bases. Germline values: CDR1 GTSNPN, CDR2 SVGIG (reference sequence). The CDR3 is 16 residues long. The CDR3 here is CAWSVYRGGRNQPQHF. The CDR3 nucleotides read TGTGCCTGGAGTGTGTACCGGGGCGGCCGCAATCAGCCCCAGCATTTT.

The table lists this clone with a count of one. The chain links TRBV30 to TRBJ1-2; no firm D call. V was pared by 0 bases and J by 8 bases, with 13 bases between. In germline, CDR1 is GTSNPN, CDR2 SVGIG (reference sequence). This CDR3 has 13 residues. Here the CDR3 DNA reads TGTGCCTGGAGTGTAGGCTTGAGTGGCGGCTACACCTTC. Translation gives CAWSVGLSGGYTF.

V gene TRBV21-1 combines with J gene TRBJ2-7. TRBV21-1 represents a pseudogene. This CDR3 is 13 amino acids long. The DNA for the CDR3 is TGTGCCAGCAGCGCGGCCGGGGCAGCGGAGCAGTACGTC. Encoded protein: CASSAAGAAEQYV.

This clone was seen more than once but under ten times. The chain couples TRBV29-1 to TRBJ1-1; no firm D call. CDR3 size: 14 residues. The V and J ends lost 0 bases and 5 bases respectively, with 13 bases between them. CDR1 is SQVTM and CDR2 is ANQGSEA in the germline V gene. The CDR3 coding sequence is TGCAGCGTTGAAGATCCCCGGGCTCGGACTGAAGCTTTCTTT. Amino acid sequence: CSVEDPRARTEAFF.

The chain joins TRBV5-1 to TRBJ1-1; the D is unclear. Germline V gene data show CDR1 as SGHRS and CDR2 as YFSETQ. V lost 0 bases and J lost 8, with 8 bases in between. The CDR3 has 12 amino acids. CDR3 in DNA: TGCGCCAGCAGCTTGGAGGGCAGGGAAGCTTTCTTT. Amino acids: CASSLEGREAFF.

CDR3 DNA sequence: TGTGCCAGCAGCCCATACGACAGACCGAACACTGAAGCTTTCTTT. Its translation: CASSPYDRPNTEAFF. This chain links TRBV13 with TRBJ1-1; D may be TRBD1 (5 bases). The CDR3 covers 15 residues. Looked up from germline, CDR1 is PRHDT and CDR2 is FYEKMQ (reference sequence). The V and J ends lost 5 bases and 1 base respectively, with 14 bases between them.

The rearrangement uses TRBV27 and TRBJ1-1, with TRBD1 identical over 8 bases. V gave up 8 bases and J gave up 5 bases; unmatched junction bases: 10. CDR3 length: 14 amino acids. Germline V gene lookup returns CDR1 MNHEY and CDR2 SMNVEV (reference sequence). The CDR3 DNA reads as TGTGCCAGCGCTCATCCAGGGGGCGGGACTGAAGCTTTCTTT. It codes for CASAHPGGGTEAFF.

This clone is categorized as medium-sized. The V call is TRBV19, the J call TRBJ1-3, with 9 positions matching TRBD1. The CDR3 extends over 19 amino acids. The J segment lost 6 bases and the V segment lost 3 bases, leaving 18 bases of the junction unmatched. Germline lookup yields CDR1 LNHDA and CDR2 SQIVND (reference sequence). CDR3 sequence reads: CASSIAPIPGQGFSNTIYF. For the CDR3, the DNA is TGTGCCAGTAGTATCGCCCCGATCCCGGGACAGGGATTTTCAAACACCATATATTTT.

The chain couples TRBV7-9 to TRBJ1-2; maybe TRBD1 (5 bases). The CDR3 extends over 16 amino acids. Per the germline V gene, CDR1 is SEHNR and CDR2 is FQNEAQ (reference sequence). V lost 1 base, J lost 5 bases, and 17 bases lay in between. CDR3: CASSLVSGRSHYGYTF. CDR3 in DNA: TGTGCCAGCAGCTTAGTATCGGGACGGAGTCATTATGGCTACACCTTC.

The chain is built from TRBV9 and TRBJ2-2; a possible D gene is TRBD2 (5 bases). From germline, CDR1 is SGDLS and CDR2 YYNGEE. Trimming took 6 bases from V and 6 from J, leaving 12 bases between them. This CDR3 comprises 13 residues. Written as DNA, the CDR3 is TGTGCCAGCACCCTGACTAATTCCGGGGAGCTGTTTTTT. Its translation: CASTLTNSGELFF.

The gene calls are TRBV7-2 and TRBJ1-1; a weak D match, TRBD1 (5 bases). This CDR3 comprises 15 residues. Per germline, CDR1 SGHTA and CDR2 FQGNSA. V was trimmed by 3 bases and J by 4 bases, leaving 15 bases between them. Here the CDR3 reads CASSFPGTPGTEAFF. DNA of the CDR3: TGTGCCAGCAGCTTCCCGGGGACCCCCGGCACTGAAGCTTTCTTT.